The rows below give T cell receptor beta chains drawn from one sample of a study of T cell responses to AZD1222 COVID-19 vaccine. Assay used: immunoSEQ multiplex PCR; TCRdb lists only in-frame clones, some missing. Of about 180,000 clones listed, over 80% are singletons. The sample here was peripheral blood, taken on day 0 of AZD1222 vaccination. These receptors all stem from an adult in good health. CDR3s include the opening cysteine and the closing phenylalanine or tryptophan. Each record gives: J gene, clone size, V gene, D gene, CDR3 DNA, CDR3 protein. A D gene is named only where the DNA matches it firmly. Rows give clone size only sometimes, using once, few, many, or a class for an expanded clone.

J gene: TRBJ2-3
clone size: -
V gene: TRBV19
D gene: TRBD1
CDR3 DNA: TGTGCCAGTAGTACGACAGGGGGTAGCACAGATACGCAGTATTTT
CDR3 protein: CASSTTGGSTDTQYF

J gene: TRBJ1-5
clone size: -
V gene: TRBV27
D gene: -
CDR3 DNA: TGTGCCAGCAGACCGCTAGGGGGGAATCAGCCCCAGCATTTT
CDR3 protein: CASRPLGGNQPQHF

J gene: TRBJ2-7
clone size: -
V gene: TRBV9
D gene: TRBD1
CDR3 DNA: TGTGCCAGCAGCCCAAGTGGGGACAGGCTATCCTACGAGCAGTACTTC
CDR3 protein: CASSPSGDRLSYEQYF

J gene: TRBJ1-2
clone size: -
V gene: TRBV5-4
D gene: -
CDR3 DNA: TGTGCCAGCAGCTCTATTGGGGCGGCTCAGCCCTATGGCTACACCTTC
CDR3 protein: CASSSIGAAQPYGYTF

J gene: TRBJ2-1
clone size: -
V gene: TRBV11-2
D gene: -
CDR3 DNA: TGTGCCAGCAGCCAAATGGTTAGGACGGCATCCTACAATGAGCAGTTCTTC
CDR3 protein: CASSQMVRTASYNEQFF

J gene: TRBJ1-5
clone size: few
V gene: TRBV7-8
D gene: TRBD1
CDR3 DNA: TGTGCCAGCAGCTTAGCGCACGGGACAGGGGGTGGGCAGCCCCAGCATTTT
CDR3 protein: CASSLAHGTGGGQPQHF

J gene: TRBJ1-2
clone size: -
V gene: TRBV3-1/TRBV3-2
D gene: -
CDR3 DNA: TGTGCCAGCAGCCATGGGACGGGGGATGGCTACACCTTC
CDR3 protein: CASSHGTGDGYTF

J gene: TRBJ2-5
clone size: -
V gene: TRBV15
D gene: -
CDR3 DNA: TGTGCCACCAGCAGAGATCTCCAAGAGACCCAGTACTTC
CDR3 protein: CATSRDLQETQYF

J gene: TRBJ1-6
clone size: -
V gene: TRBV27
D gene: -
CDR3 DNA: TGTGCCAGCTGCCTTACGGTATTTGATTCACCCCTCCACTTT
CDR3 protein: CASCLTVFDSPLHF

J gene: TRBJ1-6
clone size: -
V gene: TRBV7-7
D gene: -
CDR3 DNA: TGTGCCAGCAGCCTCAGGGTTGGTTCACCCCTCCACTTT
CDR3 protein: CASSLRVGSPLHF

J gene: TRBJ2-5
clone size: -
V gene: TRBV5-1
D gene: -
CDR3 DNA: TGCGCCAGCAGCTTGGAAGGGGTCGAGACCCAGTACTTC
CDR3 protein: CASSLEGVETQYF

J gene: TRBJ1-4
clone size: once
V gene: TRBV7-9
D gene: -
CDR3 DNA: TGTGCCAGCAGCTTAGAAGGGGTCGGTGAAAAACTGTTTTTT
CDR3 protein: CASSLEGVGEKLFF

J gene: TRBJ2-1
clone size: -
V gene: TRBV10-3
D gene: TRBD1
CDR3 DNA: TGTGCCGTCCTAGCCCCGGGACAGGGGACCAAAGAGCAGTTCTTC
CDR3 protein: CAVLAPGQGTKEQFF

J gene: TRBJ1-6
clone size: -
V gene: TRBV2
D gene: -
CDR3 DNA: TGTGCCAGCAGTGGGCAGACTTTAAATTCACCCCTCCACTTT
CDR3 protein: CASSGQTLNSPLHF

J gene: TRBJ2-2
clone size: -
V gene: TRBV27
D gene: -
CDR3 DNA: TGTGCCAGCAGTTTATCTTTGGGGGGCGCCGGGGAGCTGTTTTTT
CDR3 protein: CASSLSLGGAGELFF

J gene: TRBJ2-7
clone size: -
V gene: TRBV4-1
D gene: -
CDR3 DNA: TGCGCCAGCAGCCAGGCCCCAGGGGTCTACGAGCAGTACTTC
CDR3 protein: CASSQAPGVYEQYF

J gene: TRBJ1-2
clone size: few
V gene: TRBV29-1
D gene: TRBD1
CDR3 DNA: TGCAGCGTTGTGGACAGGGGAGCTAACTATGGCTACACCTTC
CDR3 protein: CSVVDRGANYGYTF

J gene: TRBJ1-2
clone size: -
V gene: TRBV6-5
D gene: -
CDR3 DNA: TGTGCCAGCAGTTACTCGATAATGGGAGGGTACACCTTC
CDR3 protein: CASSYSIMGGYTF

J gene: TRBJ2-3
clone size: -
V gene: TRBV10-1
D gene: -
CDR3 DNA: TGCGCCAGCAGTGACACAGGCGGTACAGCATCCACAGATACGCAGTATTTT
CDR3 protein: CASSDTGGTASTDTQYF

J gene: TRBJ2-1
clone size: once
V gene: TRBV19
D gene: TRBD2
CDR3 DNA: TGTGCCAGTAGTGGCCGTGTCTTTGCGGGGACTAGCGGGGGATACAATGAGCAGTTCTTC
CDR3 protein: CASSGRVFAGTSGGYNEQFF

J gene: TRBJ2-2
clone size: -
V gene: TRBV5-1
D gene: -
CDR3 DNA: TGCGCCAGCAGCCTATCCCCCACCGGGGAGCTGTTTTTT
CDR3 protein: CASSLSPTGELFF

J gene: TRBJ1-5
clone size: -
V gene: TRBV19
D gene: -
CDR3 DNA: TGTGCCAGTACCACGCACGGGGGCAGCAATCAGCCCCAGCATTTT
CDR3 protein: CASTTHGGSNQPQHF

J gene: TRBJ2-3
clone size: -
V gene: TRBV5-1
D gene: -
CDR3 DNA: TGCGCCAGCAGCCCATCAGGCCCCTATAGCACAGATACGCAGTATTTT
CDR3 protein: CASSPSGPYSTDTQYF

J gene: TRBJ1-2
clone size: few
V gene: TRBV7-8
D gene: -
CDR3 DNA: TGTGCCAGCAGCTTAGCGATAGGGGGTGAGGGTGGCTACACCTTC
CDR3 protein: CASSLAIGGEGGYTF

J gene: TRBJ1-1
clone size: -
V gene: TRBV2
D gene: -
CDR3 DNA: TGTGCCAGCAGTCAGAGCCTCGTACGGGCGGAGGCGGTGGAAGCTTTCTTT
CDR3 protein: CASSQSLVRAEAVEAFF

J gene: TRBJ1-2
clone size: -
V gene: TRBV5-4
D gene: -
CDR3 DNA: TGTGCCAGCAGCCCGGGAATCTCTAGAGCTGATGGCTACACCTTC
CDR3 protein: CASSPGISRADGYTF

J gene: TRBJ1-2
clone size: -
V gene: TRBV5-4
D gene: -
CDR3 DNA: TGTGCCAGCAGCTCCACCGCGAACAGGGAGAATGGCTACACCTTC
CDR3 protein: CASSSTANRENGYTF

J gene: TRBJ2-7
clone size: -
V gene: TRBV29-1
D gene: -
CDR3 DNA: TGCAGCGCCTTCCTTGAGAGTTGGGGCTCCTACGAGCAGTACTTC
CDR3 protein: CSAFLESWGSYEQYF

J gene: TRBJ2-2
clone size: -
V gene: TRBV5-8
D gene: -
CDR3 DNA: TGTGCCAGCAGCTTGGTATATTACACCGGGGAGCTGTTTTTT
CDR3 protein: CASSLVYYTGELFF

J gene: TRBJ2-7
clone size: -
V gene: TRBV24-1
D gene: -
CDR3 DNA: TGTGCCACCAGTGGCCTTTCGGGAGAGCAGTACTTC
CDR3 protein: CATSGLSGEQYF

J gene: TRBJ1-3
clone size: -
V gene: TRBV16
D gene: -
CDR3 DNA: TGTGCCAGCAGCCAATTCTCAGGTTCTGGAAACACCATATATTTT
CDR3 protein: CASSQFSGSGNTIYF

J gene: TRBJ2-1
clone size: -
V gene: TRBV11-2
D gene: -
CDR3 DNA: TGTGCCAGCAGCTTATCGTGGCGAGGGGGGAATGAGCAGTTCTTC
CDR3 protein: CASSLSWRGGNEQFF

J gene: TRBJ2-5
clone size: -
V gene: TRBV5-1
D gene: -
CDR3 DNA: TGCGCCAGCAGCTACCTCGGGCAGGGAGGGGGTCAAGAGACCCAGTACTTC
CDR3 protein: CASSYLGQGGGQETQYF

J gene: TRBJ1-5
clone size: -
V gene: TRBV19
D gene: -
CDR3 DNA: TGTGCCAGTAGGGGTAATTACCGGCCTAATCAGCCCCAGCATTTT
CDR3 protein: CASRGNYRPNQPQHF

J gene: TRBJ1-6
clone size: -
V gene: TRBV14
D gene: -
CDR3 DNA: TGTGCCAGCAGCCAAAGTTCGGGGGTCAATTCACCCCTCCACTTT
CDR3 protein: CASSQSSGVNSPLHF

J gene: TRBJ1-3
clone size: -
V gene: TRBV9
D gene: TRBD1
CDR3 DNA: TGTGCCAGCAGCGAGCCCCTTGACAGGGGGCGAAACACCATATATTTT
CDR3 protein: CASSEPLDRGRNTIYF

J gene: TRBJ2-5
clone size: once
V gene: TRBV6-1
D gene: TRBD2
CDR3 DNA: TGTGCCAGCAGTGAAACCCGGAGGGCTAGCGGGGGTGCGCAAGAGACCCAGTACTTC
CDR3 protein: CASSETRRASGGAQETQYF

J gene: TRBJ2-7
clone size: -
V gene: TRBV30
D gene: -
CDR3 DNA: TGTGCCTGGAGTGTACGAGACGGGCTGGAGCAGTACTTC
CDR3 protein: CAWSVRDGLEQYF

J gene: TRBJ1-5
clone size: few
V gene: TRBV28
D gene: -
CDR3 DNA: TGTGCCAGCGGAACACCCATGGGGTCGGGCCAGGGGAGCAATCAGCCCCAGCATTTT
CDR3 protein: CASGTPMGSGQGSNQPQHF

J gene: TRBJ1-1
clone size: -
V gene: TRBV11-1
D gene: -
CDR3 DNA: TGTGCCAGCAGCTTCAGGGGACAGAACACTGAAGCTTTCTTT
CDR3 protein: CASSFRGQNTEAFF

J gene: TRBJ1-5
clone size: -
V gene: TRBV24-1
D gene: -
CDR3 DNA: TGTGCCACCAGTGGGACATCCTTTAGCAATCAGCCCCAGCATTTT
CDR3 protein: CATSGTSFSNQPQHF

J gene: TRBJ2-1
clone size: -
V gene: TRBV14
D gene: TRBD2
CDR3 DNA: TGTGCCAGCAGCCCGCGGACTAGCGGGGGGGCAATTGAGCAGTTCTTC
CDR3 protein: CASSPRTSGGAIEQFF

J gene: TRBJ1-1
clone size: -
V gene: TRBV5-4
D gene: -
CDR3 DNA: TGTGCCAGCATGCAGGGCTCTGAAGCTTTCTTT
CDR3 protein: CASMQGSEAFF

J gene: TRBJ1-5
clone size: few
V gene: TRBV4-1
D gene: TRBD1
CDR3 DNA: TGCGCCAGCAGCCCCACAGGGGGCGGTCAGCCCCAGCATTTT
CDR3 protein: CASSPTGGGQPQHF

J gene: TRBJ2-2
clone size: -
V gene: TRBV7-2
D gene: -
CDR3 DNA: TGTGCCAGCAGCTTATCCCTAGCGATCGGGGAGCTGTTTTTT
CDR3 protein: CASSLSLAIGELFF

J gene: TRBJ1-1
clone size: -
V gene: TRBV30
D gene: -
CDR3 DNA: TGTGCCTGCCGCCGGGCTACTCCGAACACTGAAGCTTTCTTT
CDR3 protein: CACRRATPNTEAFF

J gene: TRBJ1-2
clone size: -
V gene: TRBV28
D gene: -
CDR3 DNA: TGTGCCAGCACCCTCCAGAGAGGGGACTATGGCTACACCTTC
CDR3 protein: CASTLQRGDYGYTF

J gene: TRBJ1-1
clone size: -
V gene: TRBV30
D gene: -
CDR3 DNA: TGTGCCTGGAGTGGAGTTAGCGGAAGGAACACTGAAGCTTTCTTT
CDR3 protein: CAWSGVSGRNTEAFF

J gene: TRBJ1-5
clone size: -
V gene: TRBV30
D gene: -
CDR3 DNA: TGTGCCTGGAACGGGACACCATTCCTTGGCAATCAGCCCCAGCATTTT
CDR3 protein: CAWNGTPFLGNQPQHF

J gene: TRBJ2-1
clone size: -
V gene: TRBV7-9
D gene: -
CDR3 DNA: TGTGCCAGCAGCTTTACGAATGAGCAGTTCTTC
CDR3 protein: CASSFTNEQFF

J gene: TRBJ2-7
clone size: once
V gene: TRBV5-4
D gene: TRBD1
CDR3 DNA: TGTGCCAGCACGCGGACAGGGGAATACGACGAGCAGTACTTC
CDR3 protein: CASTRTGEYDEQYF